These 28 T cell receptor beta chains were all obtained from the same sample, sequenced in a study of blood T cell repertoires in COVID-19. The protocol was immunoSEQ multiplex PCR, while the TCRdb copy is restricted to in-frame clones and leaves out a portion. The sample lists about 50,000 clones; more than 75% were seen once. Sequenced sample: peripheral blood. These TCRs come from a woman in her fifties or sixties with acute or convalescent COVID-19.

V is TRBV27 and J is TRBJ2-2; D may be TRBD2 (6 bases). The germline V gene has CDR1 MNHEY and CDR2 SMNVEV (reference sequence). The germline V and J ends were trimmed by 6 bases and 0 bases, with 14 bases remaining between them. The CDR3 runs to 16 residues. The CDR3 here is CASRSGGGTNTGELFF. CDR3 in DNA: TGTGCCAGCAGGTCTGGCGGCGGGACGAACACCGGGGAGCTGTTTTTT.

This chain links TRBV18 with TRBJ1-2; TRBD1 might be the D (6 bases). The CDR3 extends over 16 amino acids. V was shortened by 5 bases and J by 8 bases, with 24 bases between the two germline ends. Germline loops: CDR1 KGHSH, CDR2 LQKENI. CDR3 bases: TGTGCCAGCTCATCTCAGGGAACAGGGTCCCAGGAGGGCTACACCTTC. Translated, it gives CASSSQGTGSQEGYTF. Using reference TRBV18 and TRBJ1-2 for the parts outside the CDR3, the full variable domain is NAGVMQNPRHLVRRRGQEARLRCSPMKGHSHVYWYRQLPEEGLKFMVYLQKENIIDESGMPKERFSAEFPKEGPSILRIQQVVRGDSAAYFCASSSQGTGSQEGYTFGSGTRLTVV.

This clone came up a few times. The chain recombines TRBV18 with TRBJ1-5; D ambiguous. Germline V gene sequence: CDR1 KGHSH, CDR2 LQKENI. Trimming stripped 4 bases from V and 4 bases from J, with 8 bases between. This CDR3 spans 13 amino acids. The CDR3 coding sequence is TGTGCCAGCTCACAAGGCAGGAATCAGCCCCAGCATTTT. Its translation: CASSQGRNQPQHF.

The rearrangement uses TRBV2 and TRBJ1-1; D uncertain. Germline CDR1 reads SNHLY; CDR2 reads FYNNEI. The V gene lost 4 bases and the J gene lost 1 base, with 7 bases spanning the gap. The CDR3 is 13 amino acids. CDR3: CASSVQANTEAFF. CDR3 DNA: TGTGCCAGCAGTGTGCAGGCGAACACTGAAGCTTTCTTT.

The chain links TRBV5-1 to TRBJ2-2, with 8 positions matching TRBD1. CDR1 SGHRS and CDR2 YFSETQ come from the germline V gene. There are 14 residues in the CDR3. J lost 3 bases, V lost 6 bases, and 4 bases had no gene match. DNA for the CDR3: TGCGCCAGCAAGGGACAGGTGGACACCGGGGAGCTGTTTTTT. Protein sequence: CASKGQVDTGELFF.

The V gene is TRBV10-3, the J gene TRBJ1-1, with D uncertain. Germline CDR1 ENHRY, CDR2 SYGVKD. V was shortened by 4 bases and J by 5 bases, with 14 bases between the two germline ends. The CDR3 extends over 14 amino acids. For the CDR3, the DNA is TGTGCCATCAGTGTGCAACCCGGGGAGACTGAAGCTTTCTTT. Translation gives CAISVQPGETEAFF.

Sample share makes this clone medium-sized (0.01 to 0.1%). The chain carries TRBV7-9 and TRBJ2-2; TRBD2 agrees at 13 bases. Germline V gene data show CDR1 as SEHNR and CDR2 as FQNEAQ (reference sequence). This CDR3 has 18 amino acids. V gave up 5 bases and J gave up 2 bases; unmatched junction bases: 8. For the CDR3, the DNA is TGTGCCAGCAGCCCGAGACTAGCGGGAGGCCCTAACACCGGGGAGCTGTTTTTT. Its translation: CASSPRLAGGPNTGELFF.

V is TRBV3-1 (or the pseudogene TRBV3-2) and J is TRBJ2-1; the match to TRBD2 covers 12 bases. The V gene's germline CDR1 is LGHDT and CDR2 YNNKEL (reference sequence). This CDR3 is built from 16 residues. Germline trimming cut 6 bases from V and 7 bases from J; bases unmatched to any gene: 10. The CDR3 DNA reads TGTGCCAGCAGGCCTCCGGGACTAGCGGGTAAAAATGAGCAGTTCTTC. Amino acid sequence: CASRPPGLAGKNEQFF.

CDR3 protein: CAWGTDISNQPQHF. The CDR3 DNA sequence: TGTGCCTGGGGGACAGACATTAGCAATCAGCCCCAGCATTTT. V is TRBV30 and J is TRBJ1-5; 7 bases line up with TRBD1. This CDR3 contains 14 residues. V was clipped by 5 bases and J by 0 bases; unmatched bases: 4. The V gene's germline CDR1 is GTSNPN and CDR2 SVGIG (reference sequence).

The chain is built from TRBV9 and TRBJ2-3; 8 bases are shared with TRBD2. This CDR3 spans 16 amino acids. The germline gives CDR1 SGDLS, CDR2 YYNGEE. Germline trimming cut 0 bases from V and 4 bases from J; bases unmatched to any gene: 7. The CDR3 DNA follows: TGTGCCAGCAGCGTAGGACCCGGGACTAGTGCAGATACGCAGTATTTT. This encodes CASSVGPGTSADTQYF.

The V and J genes are TRBV5-6 and TRBJ1-6; perhaps TRBD1 as D (5 bases). Trimming pared 2 bases from V and 4 bases from J, leaving 7 bases between. Germline assignment: CDR1 SGHDT and CDR2 YYEEEE. The CDR3 loop spans 14 amino acids. As DNA, the CDR3 is TGTGCCAGCAGCTTAGCAGGGTATAATTCACCCCTCCACTTT. This gives the protein CASSLAGYNSPLHF.

The J gene is TRBJ1-5, the V gene TRBV7-8, with 10 bases that match TRBD1. With 5 bases clipped from V and 6 bases from J, the junction kept 7 bases outside the gene matches. The CDR3 has 15 residues. Germline-derived CDR1 and CDR2 are SGHVS and FQNEAQ. Here the CDR3 reads CASSPGQGQFQPQHF. The DNA for the CDR3 is TGTGCCAGCAGCCCGGGACAGGGGCAATTTCAGCCCCAGCATTTT.

About this clone itself: At the DNA level, this CDR3 is encoded by other sequences in the same sample as well. The genes are TRBV12-3 or TRBV12-4 and TRBJ2-3; D gene uncertain. Trimming cost V 2 bases and J 5 bases, with 5 bases left between them. There are 12 residues in the CDR3. CDR3 nucleotide sequence: TGTGCCAGCAGTTTAACCAGAGATACGCAGTATTTT. Translation gives CASSLTRDTQYF.

The genes are TRBV9 and TRBJ2-5; the match to TRBD1 covers 7 bases. Germline-derived CDR1 and CDR2 are SGDLS and YYNGEE. V shed 3 bases and J 0 bases; nucleotides not matched to a gene: 2. This CDR3 region has 14 residues. The CDR3 sequence is CASSGQGDQETQYF. CDR3 nucleotides: TGTGCCAGCAGCGGACAGGGCGACCAAGAGACCCAGTACTTC.

The CDR3 loop reads CASRGEGLAGVPQETQYF. CDR3 coding DNA: TGCGCCAGCAGGGGCGAAGGACTAGCGGGGGTCCCGCAAGAGACCCAGTACTTC. J is TRBJ2-5 and V is TRBV5-1, with 13 bases matching TRBD2. V lost 5 bases, J lost 2 bases, and 12 bases stayed unmatched. Germline loops: CDR1 SGHRS, CDR2 YFSETQ. CDR3 length equals 18 residues.

V usage is TRBV6-5 and J usage is TRBJ1-3, with unresolved D. Looked up from germline, CDR1 is MNHEY and CDR2 is SVGAGI. This CDR3 contains 16 residues. The germline V and J ends were trimmed by 0 bases and 2 bases, with 11 bases remaining between them. The CDR3 DNA follows: TGTGCCAGCAGTTACTCCCGGGGAAACACTGGAAACACCATATATTTT. Translating gives CASSYSRGNTGNTIYF.

This chain uses TRBV5-6 with TRBJ2-7; tentative D call: TRBD1 (5 bases). Germline-derived CDR1 and CDR2 are SGHDT and YYEEEE. CDR3 length: 13 amino acids. Between the trimmed V and J ends, which lost 1 base and 2 bases, there was a span of 7 bases. CDR3 region: CASSLLDTYEQYF. As DNA, the CDR3 is TGTGCCAGCAGCTTGCTGGACACCTACGAGCAGTACTTC.

CDR3 residues: CASPGTYEQYF. Written as DNA, the CDR3 is TGCGCCAGCCCCGGGACCTACGAGCAGTACTTC. The genes are TRBV23-1 and TRBJ2-7; D is possibly TRBD2 (5 bases). TRBV23-1 is marked as an open reading frame, function uncertain. This CDR3 contains 11 residues. The V end lost 8 bases, the J end lost 2 bases, and 7 bases lay between the germline ends.

V is TRBV13 and J is TRBJ1-6, with D possibly matching TRBD1 (5 bases). The CDR3 loop spans 16 amino acids. Trimming took off 5 bases at V and 9 bases at J, with 20 bases between the two ends. Germline CDR1 is PRHDT and CDR2 is FYEKMQ (reference sequence). DNA for the CDR3: TGTGCCAGCAGCAGGGCCCGACAGATGGGGATTTCACCCCTCCACTTT. Amino acids: CASSRARQMGISPLHF.

J is TRBJ2-1 and V is TRBV19; 7 nucleotides align to TRBD2. Germline values: CDR1 LNHDA, CDR2 SQIVND (reference sequence). This CDR3 has 13 residues. V lost 0 bases and J lost 8; bases outside the gene matches: 1. CDR3 residues: CASSIDREDEQFF. CDR3 in DNA: TGTGCCAGTAGTATAGATCGGGAGGATGAGCAGTTCTTC. Using reference TRBV19 and TRBJ2-1 for the parts outside the CDR3, the full variable domain is DGGITQSPKYLFRKEGQNVTLSCEQNLNHDAMYWYRQDPGQGLRLIYYSQIVNDFQKGDIAEGYSVSREKKESFPLTVTSAQKNPTAFYLCASSIDREDEQFFGPGTRLTVL.

This clone was counted once. The chain joins TRBV13 to TRBJ1-2, with a tentative D call TRBD1 (5 bases). From germline, CDR1 is PRHDT and CDR2 FYEKMQ (reference sequence). This CDR3 has 18 residues. The germline V and J ends were trimmed by 5 bases and 3 bases, with 25 bases remaining between them. The CDR3 reads CASSRDVGRQATYYGYTF. The CDR3 DNA is TGTGCCAGCAGCCGGGACGTCGGGAGGCAGGCCACTTACTATGGCTACACCTTC.

The genes are TRBV7-3 and TRBJ1-6, with D maybe TRBD1 (5 bases). Trimming took 2 bases from V and 9 from J, leaving 8 bases between them. This CDR3 has 13 residues. Looked up from germline, CDR1 is SGHTA and CDR2 is FQGTGA. CDR3 DNA sequence: TGTGCCAGCAGCTTAGGGGCACGTTCACCCCTCCACTTT. This encodes CASSLGARSPLHF.

The J gene is TRBJ1-2, the V gene TRBV15, with TRBD1 as a possible D gene (5 bases). The V end was cut by 0 bases, the J end by 8 bases, with 16 bases between. CDR3 length: 15 amino acids. Germline loops: CDR1 LNHNV, CDR2 YYDKDF (reference sequence). CDR3 residues: CATSRDGGTTWGYTF. The CDR3 DNA reads as TGTGCCACCAGCAGAGACGGGGGGACCACTTGGGGCTACACCTTC.

This chain uses TRBV27 with TRBJ1-1; possible D gene TRBD1, 5 bases. The CDR3 runs 16 residues. Trimming took 3 bases from V and 0 from J, leaving 14 bases between them. Germline-derived CDR1 and CDR2 are MNHEY and SMNVEV (reference sequence). In DNA, the CDR3 is TGTGCCAGCAGTTTGCGCAGACAGTTCATGAACACTGAAGCTTTCTTT. Translated, it gives CASSLRRQFMNTEAFF.

This chain uses TRBV5-1 with TRBJ1-1; perhaps TRBD1 as D (6 bases). The CDR3 spans 14 residues. Trimming took 3 bases from V and 0 from J, leaving 9 bases between them. CDR1 is SGHRS and CDR2 is YFSETQ in the germline V gene. DNA of the CDR3: TGCGCCAGCAGCTCGGACAGTTTGAACACTGAAGCTTTCTTT. It yields the protein CASSSDSLNTEAFF.

The V gene is TRBV6-5, the J gene TRBJ2-5, with TRBD2 as a possible D gene (6 bases). Trimming cost V 6 bases and J 6 bases, with 20 bases left between them. CDR1 is MNHEY, CDR2 SVGAGI, per germline. The CDR3 totals 15 residues. CDR3 bases: TGTGCCAGCAGGGATAGCGGACCCCTTTTTCAGACCCAGTACTTC. It is translated as CASRDSGPLFQTQYF.

This chain uses TRBV6-5 with TRBJ1-2; D is uncertain. Germline V gene sequence: CDR1 MNHEY, CDR2 SVGAGI. The CDR3 covers 12 residues. Trimming shortened V by 6 bases and J by 4 bases, and 9 bases separated the two germline ends. The CDR3 coding sequence is TGTGCCAGCAGCCCACGGGGCTATGGCTACACCTTC. This codes for CASSPRGYGYTF.

The chain combines TRBV5-1 with TRBJ1-2; 11 nucleotides agree with TRBD1. Looked up from germline, CDR1 is SGHRS and CDR2 is YFSETQ. The CDR3 length is 15 residues. The trim removed 2 bases at V and 5 bases at J, leaving 5 bases unmatched. In nucleotides, the CDR3 is TGCGCCAGCAGCTTAGACGGACAGGGGGCTTATGGCTACACCTTC. Translated: CASSLDGQGAYGYTF.